This is a list of T cell receptor beta chains from one sample in a study of memory CD4+ T cells and cytomegalovirus serostatus. Profiling relied on immunoSEQ multiplex PCR, and the TCRdb table lists in-frame clones only, not all of them. The profile shows about 50,000 clones, around four fifths of them singletons. Source material: memory CD4+ T cells from blood. The receptors here all came from an adult in good health and CMV-seronegative. Both conserved end residues are part of each CDR3. A D gene is named only where the DNA matches it firmly. Only some rows state a clone size, as once, few, many or a class for expanded clones.

d_call j_call clone_size v_call cdr3_nt cdr3_aa
. TRBJ2-3 . TRBV5-1 TGCGCCAGCAGCCCAACAGTACCCACAGATACGCAGTATTTT CASSPTVPTDTQYF
. TRBJ1-2 . TRBV5-1 TGCGCCAGCAGCTCCACCGGCAGTGACTATGGCTACACCTTC CASSSTGSDYGYTF
. TRBJ2-1 . TRBV7-6 TGTGCCAGCAGCGGTACGACGGGCTCCTACAATGAGCAGTTCTTC CASSGTTGSYNEQFF
. TRBJ1-5 . TRBV28 TGTGCCAGCAGTTTACTCGGGGCGCGGGGCAATCAGCCCCAGCATTTT CASSLLGARGNQPQHF
. TRBJ1-1 . TRBV27 TGTGCCAGCAGTTTAAGTGCGAGGGTAGGGGCCACTGAAGCTTTCTTT CASSLSARVGATEAFF
. TRBJ1-3 . TRBV11-2 TGTGCCAGCAGCTTAGGGGGGGCGGCTGGAAACACCATATATTTT CASSLGGAAGNTIYF
. TRBJ2-3 . TRBV29-1 TGCAGCGTTGTTGAAATGGCGGGCCGCACAGATACGCAGTATTTT CSVVEMAGRTDTQYF
. TRBJ1-4 . TRBV28 TGTGCCAGCAGCCTCCTGGGGGAGCAAAATGAAAAACTGTTTTTT CASSLLGEQNEKLFF
. TRBJ2-3 few TRBV10-2 TGCGCCAGCAGTGAATGGCAGGCGACAGATACGCAGTATTTT CASSEWQATDTQYF
. TRBJ2-6 . TRBV11-3 TGTGCCAGCAGCCTTGGGGGGTCTGGGGCCAACGTCCTGACTTTC CASSLGGSGANVLTF
. TRBJ2-5 . TRBV10-3 TGTGCCATCAAAGACAATCAAGAGACCCAGTACTTC CAIKDNQETQYF
TRBD1 TRBJ1-4 . TRBV5-6 TGTGCCAGCAGCTCGTCTCGGGACAGGGGTCATGAAAAACTGTTTTTT CASSSSRDRGHEKLFF
. TRBJ2-3 . TRBV5-1 TGCGCCAGCAGCTTGGCCGGCGGGACCCTACTTACCACAGATACGCAGTATTTT CASSLAGGTLLTTDTQYF
TRBD2 TRBJ2-3 . TRBV19 TGTGCCAGTAGAGCTGGGACTAGCGGGAGTAGGACAGATACGCAGTATTTT CASRAGTSGSRTDTQYF
TRBD1 TRBJ1-1 . TRBV28 TGTGCCAGCAGTACTGGACAGGTTGCAGCTTTCTTT CASSTGQVAAFF
TRBD1 TRBJ1-6 . TRBV30 TGTGCCTGGAGCTTTAGGGACAGCTATAATTCACCCCTCCACTTT CAWSFRDSYNSPLHF
. TRBJ2-7 few TRBV16 TGTGCCAGCAGCCAACATGGGGTAGGCTCCTACGAGCAGTACTTC CASSQHGVGSYEQYF
. TRBJ2-7 . TRBV5-1 TGCGCCAGCAGCTCCAGGAGTACCTACGAGCAGTACTTC CASSSRSTYEQYF
TRBD2 TRBJ2-3 . TRBV28 TGTGCCAGCAGTGACGGAGGCGCGGGAGGGTTGCAGACGCAGTATTTT CASSDGGAGGLQTQYF
. TRBJ1-2 . TRBV27 TGTGCCAGCAGCCGAACTAGCGAGGGGGGCGCCTATGGCTACACCTTC CASSRTSEGGAYGYTF
TRBD2 TRBJ2-4 . TRBV15 TGTGCCACCAGCAGACCGGGACTAGGGGAAAACATTCAGTACTTC CATSRPGLGENIQYF
TRBD1 TRBJ1-2 . TRBV25-1 TGTGCCAGCAGTCCCTCTTCAGGACAGGGGGGCTATGGCTACACCTTC CASSPSSGQGGYGYTF
. TRBJ2-7 . TRBV25-1 TGTGCCACCCTAGGTCTTGGACAAACCTCCTACGAGCAGTACTTC CATLGLGQTSYEQYF
. TRBJ2-5 . TRBV29-1 TGCAGCACCAGACCCCAAGAGACCCAGTACTTC CSTRPQETQYF
. TRBJ1-3 . TRBV28 TGTGCCAGCAGCCTGTCAGTCTCTGGAAACACCATATATTTT CASSLSVSGNTIYF
. TRBJ1-4 . TRBV30 TGTGCCTGGACAGGGACTAATGAAAAACTGTTTTTT CAWTGTNEKLFF
TRBD1 TRBJ1-2 . TRBV28 TGTGCCAGCAGTTTACCTACAGGGGGCGCGGTCTATGGCTACACCTTC CASSLPTGGAVYGYTF
. TRBJ2-7 . TRBV7-8 TGTGCCAGCAGCCAAACAGGGTTCGAGCAGTACTTC CASSQTGFEQYF
TRBD2 TRBJ2-1 once TRBV28 TGTGCCAGCAGAAAAAGCCCGGGGGGCTACAATGAGCAGTTCTTC CASRKSPGGYNEQFF
TRBD1 TRBJ1-2 . TRBV7-2 TGTGCCAGCAGCCCCTCACAGGGGGCGCGCACAAACTATGGCTACACCTTC CASSPSQGARTNYGYTF
. TRBJ1-2 . TRBV5-6 TGTGCCAGCAGCTCACGGGGTAACTATGGCTACACCTTC CASSSRGNYGYTF
TRBD1 TRBJ1-2 medium-sized TRBV5-6 TGTGCCAGCAGCTTGGGACAGGGGCGAGGTGGCTACACCTTC CASSLGQGRGGYTF
. TRBJ1-1 few TRBV11-2 TGTGCCAGCAGCGCAGGACGGGACATGAACACTGAAGCTTTCTTT CASSAGRDMNTEAFF
. TRBJ1-2 once TRBV6-5 TGTGCCACCAAACAGGGTTCTCCTAACTATGGCTACACCTTC CATKQGSPNYGYTF
. TRBJ1-3 few TRBV28 TGTGCCAGCAGTCTAGGACAGACCTCTGGAAACACCATATATTTT CASSLGQTSGNTIYF
. TRBJ1-1 . TRBV5-6 TGTGCCAGCAGCCTTCGCCCTGGACGCACTGAAGCTTTCTTT CASSLRPGRTEAFF
TRBD1 TRBJ1-1 few TRBV14 TGTGCCAGCAGCCAATGGACAGGGGCCCCCACTGAAGCTTTCTTT CASSQWTGAPTEAFF
. TRBJ2-7 . TRBV4-2 TGTGCCAGCAGCCAAGATAAGGGTAGGGTCTATGAGCAGTACTTC CASSQDKGRVYEQYF